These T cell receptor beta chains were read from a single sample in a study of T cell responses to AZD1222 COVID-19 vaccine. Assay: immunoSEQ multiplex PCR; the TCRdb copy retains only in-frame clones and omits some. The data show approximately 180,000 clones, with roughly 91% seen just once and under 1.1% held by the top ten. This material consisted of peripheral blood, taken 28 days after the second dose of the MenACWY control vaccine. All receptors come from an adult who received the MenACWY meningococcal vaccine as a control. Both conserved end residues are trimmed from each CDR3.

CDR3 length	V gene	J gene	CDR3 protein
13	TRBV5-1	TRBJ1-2	ASSLEGPVNYGYT
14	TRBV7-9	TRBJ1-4	ASSLDTGPRGKKLF
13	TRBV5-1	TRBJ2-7	ASSLDITSSYEQY
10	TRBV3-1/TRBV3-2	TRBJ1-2	ASSRSERGYT
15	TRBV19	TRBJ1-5	ASSSPTGRGGNQPQH
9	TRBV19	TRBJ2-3	ASSSADTQY
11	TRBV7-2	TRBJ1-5	ASSLDGNRPQH
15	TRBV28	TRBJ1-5	ASGIQGAQGGNQPQH
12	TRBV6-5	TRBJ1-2	ASRGSGKRYGYT
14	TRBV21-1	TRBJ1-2	ASRARDKQSSYGYT
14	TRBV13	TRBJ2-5	ASSPGLARGKETQY
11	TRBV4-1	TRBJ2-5	ASRRDSQETQY
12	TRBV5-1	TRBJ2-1	ASSLVATYNEQF
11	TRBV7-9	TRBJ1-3	ASKGFSGNTIY
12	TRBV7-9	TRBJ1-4	ASSSQGGGEKLF
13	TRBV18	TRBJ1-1	ASSPRVNSQAEAF
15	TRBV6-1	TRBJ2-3	ASSEGGVSFVADTQY
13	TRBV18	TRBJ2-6	ASSPMTSGANVLT
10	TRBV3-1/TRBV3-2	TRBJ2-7	ASSQETGRQY
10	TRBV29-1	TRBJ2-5	SSLSPQETQY
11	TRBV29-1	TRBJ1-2	SVLGVVGYGYT
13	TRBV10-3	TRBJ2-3	AINLGLAGTDTQY
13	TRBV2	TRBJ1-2	ASSVSRQGNYGYT
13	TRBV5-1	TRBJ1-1	ASSSRGPGGTEAF
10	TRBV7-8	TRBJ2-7	ASSLISYEQY
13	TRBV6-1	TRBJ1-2	ASSERPGGTYGYT
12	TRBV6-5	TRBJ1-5	ASSYSGGSQPQH
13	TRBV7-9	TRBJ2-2	ASSRTGGWTGELF
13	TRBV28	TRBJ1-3	ASSLPGGFENTIY
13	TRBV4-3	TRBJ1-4	ASSKNRGTNEKLF
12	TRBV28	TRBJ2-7	ASSFPGQGFEQY
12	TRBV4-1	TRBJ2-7	ASSQARVPYEQY
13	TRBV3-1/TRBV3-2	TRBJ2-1	ASSRRLGGIHEQF
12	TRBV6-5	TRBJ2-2	ASSNELQTGELF
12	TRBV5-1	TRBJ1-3	ASSSGQGEDTIY
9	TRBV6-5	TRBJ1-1	ASTKGLEAF
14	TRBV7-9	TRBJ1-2	ASSLEQGIRIYGYT
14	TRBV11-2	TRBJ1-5	ASNLDLARDNQPQH
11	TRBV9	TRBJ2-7	ASSVEEGYEQY
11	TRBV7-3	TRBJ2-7	ASSLGQNYEQY